One sample yielded the 4 T cell receptor beta chains listed below, sequenced in a study of shared clonotypes between healthy human individuals. Clones were sequenced by immunoSEQ multiplex PCR, and TCRdb holds only the in-frame ones, with some missing. The table includes 2 million to 2.5 million clones, about 90% detected once. Sequencing input: naive CD4+ T cells from PBMCs. Noted subset: CD45RA+ positively selected. The source is a young man in good health. Some clones in this sample may be carry-over from other donors' samples.

The sample holds a few counts of this clone. This chain uses TRBV10-3 with TRBJ1-1; 7 nucleotides align to TRBD1. The CDR3 has 14 residues. Unmatched junction bases numbered 9, after V lost 7 bases and J lost 4 bases. Germline assignment: CDR1 ENHRY and CDR2 SYGVKD. The CDR3 nucleotides read TGTGCCATCAAAGAGGGGGCGGACATCACTGAAGCTTTCTTT. Residues: CAIKEGADITEAFF.

This clone has only one observation. The chain has TRBV9 and TRBJ1-2; D gene ambiguous. Between the trimmed V and J ends, which lost 0 bases and 2 bases, there was a span of 11 bases. The germline gives CDR1 SGDLS, CDR2 YYNGEE. The CDR3 has 15 amino acids. CDR3 sequence reads: CASSVDQDPNYGYTF. CDR3 sequence (DNA): TGTGCCAGCAGCGTAGACCAGGACCCGAACTATGGCTACACCTTC.

As to this clone: Different DNA sequences within this sample yield the same CDR3. V and J are TRBV28 and TRBJ2-7; D is unclear. V dropped 0 bases and J dropped 2 bases, with 5 bases sitting between them. Germline V gene lookup returns CDR1 MDHEN and CDR2 SYDVKM. The CDR3 loop spans 13 amino acids. DNA of the CDR3: TGTGCCAGCAGTTTATGGGGGACCTACGAGCAGTACTTC. This translates into CASSLWGTYEQYF.

The rearrangement links TRBV6-5 to TRBJ1-3, with D hard to call. The CDR3 extends over 11 amino acids. Germline loops: CDR1 MNHEY, CDR2 SVGAGI. Trimming left V 2 bases short and J 8 bases short, with 4 bases between. CDR3 sequence (DNA): TGTGCCAGCAGTTACGGTTACACCATATATTTT. Its translation is CASSYGYTIYF.